This T cell receptor (beta chain) was profiled in a study of control samples from healthy donors and cancer patients. The data were produced by immunoSEQ multiplex PCR, yet TCRdb's version contains in-frame clones alone and is incomplete. This table holds under 200,000 clones, around 88% found once. In its sample, this clone was seen once. Germline V gene data show CDR1 as MNHNY and CDR2 as SVGAGI (reference sequence). Deletions cut 0 bases from V and 11 bases from J, with 20 bases between. The CDR3 consists of 16 residues. The chain is built from TRBV6-6 and TRBJ1-5; D is uncertain. The receptor was isolated from a woman aged 30 to 39 in good health. Sample: blood. The CDR3 is CASSYSTVGLFVAQHF. For the CDR3, the DNA is TGTGCCAGCAGTTACTCGACGGTCGGACTCTTTGTGGCCCAGCATTTT.